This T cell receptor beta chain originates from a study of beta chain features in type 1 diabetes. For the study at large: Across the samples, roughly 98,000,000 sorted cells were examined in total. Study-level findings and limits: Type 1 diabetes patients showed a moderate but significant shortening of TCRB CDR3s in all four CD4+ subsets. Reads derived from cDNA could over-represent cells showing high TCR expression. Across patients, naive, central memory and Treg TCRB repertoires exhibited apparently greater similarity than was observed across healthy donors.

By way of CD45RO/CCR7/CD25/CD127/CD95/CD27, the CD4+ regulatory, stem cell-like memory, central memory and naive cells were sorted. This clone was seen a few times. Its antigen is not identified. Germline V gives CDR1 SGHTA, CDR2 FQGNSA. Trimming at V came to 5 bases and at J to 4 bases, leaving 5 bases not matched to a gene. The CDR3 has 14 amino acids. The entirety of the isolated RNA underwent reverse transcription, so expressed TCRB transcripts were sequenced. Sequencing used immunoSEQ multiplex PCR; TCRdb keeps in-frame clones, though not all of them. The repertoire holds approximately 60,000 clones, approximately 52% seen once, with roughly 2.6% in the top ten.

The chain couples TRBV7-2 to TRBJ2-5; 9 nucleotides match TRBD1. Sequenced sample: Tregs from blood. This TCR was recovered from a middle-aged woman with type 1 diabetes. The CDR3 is CASSIQGAGETQYF. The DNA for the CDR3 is TGTGCCAGCAGCATACAGGGGGCAGGAGAGACCCAGTACTTC.